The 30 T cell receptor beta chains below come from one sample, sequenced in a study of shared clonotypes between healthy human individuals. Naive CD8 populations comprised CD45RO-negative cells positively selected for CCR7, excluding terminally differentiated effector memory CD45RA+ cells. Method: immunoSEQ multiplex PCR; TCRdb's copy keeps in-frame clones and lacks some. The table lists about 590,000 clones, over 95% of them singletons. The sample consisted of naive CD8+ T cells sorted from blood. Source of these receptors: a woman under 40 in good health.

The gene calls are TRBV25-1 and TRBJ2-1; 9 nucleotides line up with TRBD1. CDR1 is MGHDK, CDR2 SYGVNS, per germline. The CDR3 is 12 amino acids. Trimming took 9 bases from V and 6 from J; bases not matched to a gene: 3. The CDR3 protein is CASGQGINEQFF. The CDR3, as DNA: TGTGCCAGTGGACAGGGGATCAATGAGCAGTTCTTC. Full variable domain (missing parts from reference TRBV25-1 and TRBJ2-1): EADIYQTPRYLVIGTGKKITLECSQTMGHDKMYWYQQDPGMELHLIHYSYGVNSTEKGDLSSESTVSRIRTEHFPLTLESARPSHTSQYLCASGQGINEQFFGPGTRLTVL.

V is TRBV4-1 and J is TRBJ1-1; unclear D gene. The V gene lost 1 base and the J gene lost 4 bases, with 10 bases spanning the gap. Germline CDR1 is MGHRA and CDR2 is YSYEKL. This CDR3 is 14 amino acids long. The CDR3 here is CASSQVGGVTEAFF. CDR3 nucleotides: TGCGCCAGCAGCCAAGTCGGTGGAGTCACTGAAGCTTTCTTT.

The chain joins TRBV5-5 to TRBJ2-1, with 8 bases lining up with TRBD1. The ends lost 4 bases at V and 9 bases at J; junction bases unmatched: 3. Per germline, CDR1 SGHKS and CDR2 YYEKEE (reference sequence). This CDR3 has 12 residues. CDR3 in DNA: TGTGCCAGCAGCACGACAGGGGTTGAGCAGTTCTTC. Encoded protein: CASSTTGVEQFF.

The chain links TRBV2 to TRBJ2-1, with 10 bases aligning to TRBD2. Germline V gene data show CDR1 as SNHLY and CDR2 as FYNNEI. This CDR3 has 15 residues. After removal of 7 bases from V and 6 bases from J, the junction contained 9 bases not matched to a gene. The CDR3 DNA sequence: TGTGCCAGCAAACCTTTGAGCGGGAGGGCCAATGAGCAGTTCTTC. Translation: CASKPLSGRANEQFF.

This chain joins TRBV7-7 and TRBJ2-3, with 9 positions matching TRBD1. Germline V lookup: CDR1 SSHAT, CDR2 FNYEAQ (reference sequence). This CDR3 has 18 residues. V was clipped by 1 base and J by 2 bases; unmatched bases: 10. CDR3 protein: CASSLGPAGTGYTDTQYF. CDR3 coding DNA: TGTGCCAGCAGCTTAGGTCCCGCCGGGACAGGGTACACAGATACGCAGTATTTT.

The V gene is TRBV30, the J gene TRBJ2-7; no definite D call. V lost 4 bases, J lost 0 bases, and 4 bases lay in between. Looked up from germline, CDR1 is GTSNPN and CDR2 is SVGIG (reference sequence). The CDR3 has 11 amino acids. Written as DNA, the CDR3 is TGTGCCTGGACCGACTCCTACGAGCAGTACTTC. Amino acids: CAWTDSYEQYF.

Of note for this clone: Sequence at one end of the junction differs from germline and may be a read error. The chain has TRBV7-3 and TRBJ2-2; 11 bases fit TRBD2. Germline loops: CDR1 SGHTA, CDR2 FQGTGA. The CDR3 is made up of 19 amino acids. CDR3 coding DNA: TGTGCCAGCAGCGGTACCGGGACTAGCGGAAAAACAAGGAGCGGGGGGCTGTTTTTT. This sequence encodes CASSGTGTSGKTRSGGLFF.

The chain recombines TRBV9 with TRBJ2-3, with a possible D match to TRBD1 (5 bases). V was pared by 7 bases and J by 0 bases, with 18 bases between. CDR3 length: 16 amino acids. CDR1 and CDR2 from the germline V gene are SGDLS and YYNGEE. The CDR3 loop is CASGDSKITSTDTQYF. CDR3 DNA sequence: TGTGCCAGCGGTGACAGCAAAATCACTAGCACAGATACGCAGTATTTT.

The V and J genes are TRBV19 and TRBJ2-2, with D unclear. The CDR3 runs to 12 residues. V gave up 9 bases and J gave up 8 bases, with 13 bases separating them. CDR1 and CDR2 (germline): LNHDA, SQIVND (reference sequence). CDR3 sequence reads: CASNVVTGELFF. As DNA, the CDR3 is TGTGCCAGCAACGTCGTAACGGGGGAGCTGTTTTTT. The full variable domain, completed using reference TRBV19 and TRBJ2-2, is DGGITQSPKYLFRKEGQNVTLSCEQNLNHDAMYWYRQDPGQGLRLIYYSQIVNDFQKGDIAEGYSVSREKKESFPLTVTSAQKNPTAFYLCASNVVTGELFFGEGSRLTVL.

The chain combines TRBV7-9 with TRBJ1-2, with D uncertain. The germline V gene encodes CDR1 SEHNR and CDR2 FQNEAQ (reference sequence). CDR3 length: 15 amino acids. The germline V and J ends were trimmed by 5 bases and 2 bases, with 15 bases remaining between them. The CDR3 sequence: CASSPISEINYGYTF. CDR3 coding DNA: TGTGCCAGCAGCCCGATTTCAGAAATCAACTATGGCTACACCTTC.

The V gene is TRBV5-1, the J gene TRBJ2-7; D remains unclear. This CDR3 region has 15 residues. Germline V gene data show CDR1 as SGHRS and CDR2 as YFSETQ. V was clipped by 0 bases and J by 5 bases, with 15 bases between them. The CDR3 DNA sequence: TGCGCCAGCAGCTTGGCCGGCAGGCTTCTCGACGAGCAGTACTTC. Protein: CASSLAGRLLDEQYF.

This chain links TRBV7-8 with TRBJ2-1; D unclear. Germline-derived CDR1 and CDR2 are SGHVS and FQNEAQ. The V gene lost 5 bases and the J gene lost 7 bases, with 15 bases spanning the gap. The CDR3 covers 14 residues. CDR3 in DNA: TGTGCCAGCAGCCCGTGGGTCTCCGAGAATGAGCAGTTCTTC. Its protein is CASSPWVSENEQFF.

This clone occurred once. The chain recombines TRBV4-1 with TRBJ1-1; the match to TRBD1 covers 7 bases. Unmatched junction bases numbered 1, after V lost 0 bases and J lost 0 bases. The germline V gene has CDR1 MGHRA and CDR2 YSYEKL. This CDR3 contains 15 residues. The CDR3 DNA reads TGCGCCAGCAGCCAAGATAGGGGGCTGAACACTGAAGCTTTCTTT. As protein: CASSQDRGLNTEAFF.

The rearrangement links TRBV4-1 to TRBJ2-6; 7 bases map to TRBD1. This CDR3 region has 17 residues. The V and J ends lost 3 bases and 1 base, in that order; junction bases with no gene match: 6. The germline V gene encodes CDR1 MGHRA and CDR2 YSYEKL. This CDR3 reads CASSQGLTGSGANVLTF. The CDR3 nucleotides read TGCGCCAGCAGCCAGGGGTTGACAGGGTCTGGGGCCAACGTCCTGACTTTC.

The CDR3 DNA sequence: TGTGCCAGCAGCTTAGGACTTCAACCAGAGACCCAGTACTTC. It yields the protein CASSLGLQPETQYF. The V and J genes are TRBV5-5 and TRBJ2-5; a possible D gene is TRBD2 (5 bases). This CDR3 has 14 amino acids. The V end was cut by 2 bases, the J end by 4 bases, with 12 bases between. Germline CDR1 reads SGHKS; CDR2 reads YYEKEE (reference sequence).

The CDR3 DNA is TGCGCCAGCGGATATGGGACAGGGAACACTGAAGCTTTCTTT. Protein product: CASGYGTGNTEAFF. The rearrangement links TRBV10-2 to TRBJ1-1, with 8 bases that match TRBD1. Germline loops: CDR1 WSHSY, CDR2 SAAADI. Losses at the gene ends were 8 bases for V and 1 base for J; bases not matched to a gene: 6. The CDR3 extends over 14 amino acids.

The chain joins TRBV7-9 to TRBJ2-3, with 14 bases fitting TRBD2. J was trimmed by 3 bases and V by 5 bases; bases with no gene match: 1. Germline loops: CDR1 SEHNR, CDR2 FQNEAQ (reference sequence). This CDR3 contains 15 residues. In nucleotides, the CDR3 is TGTGCCAGCAGCGGGACTAGCGGGAGAACAGATACGCAGTATTTT. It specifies CASSGTSGRTDTQYF.

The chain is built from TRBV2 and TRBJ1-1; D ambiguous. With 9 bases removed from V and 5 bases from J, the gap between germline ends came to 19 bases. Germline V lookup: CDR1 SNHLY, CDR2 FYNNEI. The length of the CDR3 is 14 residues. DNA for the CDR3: TGTGCCAGTGTCGAAATCTCCGGGCGGACTGAAGCTTTCTTT. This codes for CASVEISGRTEAFF.

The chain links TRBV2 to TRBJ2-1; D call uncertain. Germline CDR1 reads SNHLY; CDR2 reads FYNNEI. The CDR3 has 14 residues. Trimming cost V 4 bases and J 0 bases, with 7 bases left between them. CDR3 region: CASSAESSYNEQFF. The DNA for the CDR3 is TGTGCCAGCAGTGCGGAAAGCTCCTACAATGAGCAGTTCTTC.

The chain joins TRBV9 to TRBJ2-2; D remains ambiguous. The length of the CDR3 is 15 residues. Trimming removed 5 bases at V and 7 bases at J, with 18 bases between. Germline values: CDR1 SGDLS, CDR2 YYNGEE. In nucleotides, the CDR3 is TGTGCCAGCAGTTCTACTCGGACGGACCTCGGGGAGCTGTTTTTT. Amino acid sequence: CASSSTRTDLGELFF.

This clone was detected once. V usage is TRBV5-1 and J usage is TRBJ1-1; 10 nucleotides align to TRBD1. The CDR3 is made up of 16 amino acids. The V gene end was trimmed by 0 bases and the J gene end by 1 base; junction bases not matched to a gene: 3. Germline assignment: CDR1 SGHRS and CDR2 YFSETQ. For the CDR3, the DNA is TGCGCCAGCAGCTTGGGGGACAGGGGAGGGAACACTGAAGCTTTCTTT. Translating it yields CASSLGDRGGNTEAFF.

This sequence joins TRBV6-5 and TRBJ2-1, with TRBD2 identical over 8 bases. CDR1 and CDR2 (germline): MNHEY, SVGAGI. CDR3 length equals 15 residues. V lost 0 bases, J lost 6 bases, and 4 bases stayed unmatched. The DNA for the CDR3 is TGTGCCAGCAGTTACTCGAGGACTAGCCCCAATGAGCAGTTCTTC. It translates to CASSYSRTSPNEQFF.

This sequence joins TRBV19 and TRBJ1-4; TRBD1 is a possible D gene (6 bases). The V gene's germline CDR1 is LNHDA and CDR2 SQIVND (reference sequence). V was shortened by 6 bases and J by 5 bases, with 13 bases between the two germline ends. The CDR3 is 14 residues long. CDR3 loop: CASRRTALNEKLFF. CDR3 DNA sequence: TGTGCCAGTAGAAGGACAGCGTTGAATGAAAAACTGTTTTTT.

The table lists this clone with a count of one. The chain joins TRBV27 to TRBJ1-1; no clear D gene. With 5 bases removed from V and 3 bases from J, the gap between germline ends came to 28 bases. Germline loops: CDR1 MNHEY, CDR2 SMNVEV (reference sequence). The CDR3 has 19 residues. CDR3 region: CASSPSRGPMIETDTEAFF. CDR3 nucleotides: TGTGCCAGCAGTCCCAGCCGTGGACCAATGATTGAGACGGACACTGAAGCTTTCTTT.

The CDR3 spells CASSSPERGATDTQYF. The CDR3 DNA reads TGTGCCAGCAGCTCCCCGGAGCGGGGGGCCACAGATACGCAGTATTTT. The V gene is TRBV27, the J gene TRBJ2-3; 9 positions agree with TRBD2. This CDR3 is built from 16 residues. Germline-derived CDR1 and CDR2 are MNHEY and SMNVEV (reference sequence). V lost 6 bases and J lost 2; bases outside the gene matches: 9.

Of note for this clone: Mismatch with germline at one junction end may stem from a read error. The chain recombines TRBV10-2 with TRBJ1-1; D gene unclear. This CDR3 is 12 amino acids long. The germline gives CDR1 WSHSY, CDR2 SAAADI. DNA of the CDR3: TGCGCCAGCAGGTCGGGGAACGCTGAAGCTTTCTTT. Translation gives CASRSGNAEAFF.

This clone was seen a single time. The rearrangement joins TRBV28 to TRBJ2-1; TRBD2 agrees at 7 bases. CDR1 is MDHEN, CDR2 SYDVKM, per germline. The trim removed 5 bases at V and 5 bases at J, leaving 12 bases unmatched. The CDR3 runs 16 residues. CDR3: CASSPPVAGAHNEQFF. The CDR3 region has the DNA TGTGCCAGCAGTCCTCCGGTGGCGGGAGCCCACAATGAGCAGTTCTTC.

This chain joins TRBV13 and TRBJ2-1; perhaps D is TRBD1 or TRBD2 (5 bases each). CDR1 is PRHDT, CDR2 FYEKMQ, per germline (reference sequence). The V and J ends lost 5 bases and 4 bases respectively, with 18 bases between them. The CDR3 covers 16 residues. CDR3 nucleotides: TGTGCCAGCAGCCGGGGATGGGGCGAGACGTACAATGAGCAGTTCTTC. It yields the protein CASSRGWGETYNEQFF.

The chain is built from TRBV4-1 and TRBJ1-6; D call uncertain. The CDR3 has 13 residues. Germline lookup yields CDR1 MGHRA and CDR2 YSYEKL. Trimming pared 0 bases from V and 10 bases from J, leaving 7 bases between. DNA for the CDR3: TGCGCCAGCAGCCAAGATCGAAGCTCACCCCTCCACTTT. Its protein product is CASSQDRSSPLHF.

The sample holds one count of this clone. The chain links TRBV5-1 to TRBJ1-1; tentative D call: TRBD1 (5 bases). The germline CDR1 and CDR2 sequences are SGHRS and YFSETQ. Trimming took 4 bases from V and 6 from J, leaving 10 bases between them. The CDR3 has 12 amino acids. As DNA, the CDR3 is TGCGCCAGCAGCCCGGCGGGGGCTGAAGCTTTCTTT. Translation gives CASSPAGAEAFF.